A single sample is the source of the 17 T cell receptor beta chains below, sequenced in a study of shared clonotypes between healthy human individuals. Some clones are missing from TCRdb's copy, which holds only in-frame ones; the method was immunoSEQ multiplex PCR. Of hundreds of thousands of clones listed, 73% are singletons. The sequenced sample consisted of memory CD4+ T cells sorted from blood. Noted subset: CD45RA-negative fraction. The source of these receptors is a woman aged 25 to 39 in good health.

This clone was detected a few times. V is TRBV28 and J is TRBJ1-3, with 7 bases aligning to TRBD1. Germline assignment: CDR1 MDHEN and CDR2 SYDVKM. J lost 4 bases, V lost 5 bases, and 5 bases had no gene match. The CDR3 contains 14 residues. CDR3 sequence reads: CASSSQGVGNTIYF. Written as DNA, the CDR3 is TGTGCCAGCAGTAGTCAGGGGGTAGGAAACACCATATATTTT.

V gene TRBV7-3 combines with J gene TRBJ2-3; 9 positions match TRBD1. The junction had 9 bases not matched to a gene; V was cut back by 6 bases and J by 2 bases. Germline V gene lookup returns CDR1 SGHTA and CDR2 FQGTGA. This CDR3 has 16 residues. Written as DNA, the CDR3 is TGTGCCAGCAGTGAACATGGACAGGGGAACACAGATACGCAGTATTTT. The encoded protein is CASSEHGQGNTDTQYF.

The chain joins TRBV5-1 to TRBJ2-1; 11 bases line up with TRBD2. CDR1 is SGHRS and CDR2 is YFSETQ in the germline V gene. The CDR3 is made up of 17 amino acids. The J segment lost 6 bases and the V segment lost 4 bases, leaving 12 bases of the junction unmatched. This CDR3 is CASSQVAGLAAGNEQFF. The CDR3 bases are TGCGCCAGCAGCCAGGTGGCGGGACTAGCGGCGGGCAATGAGCAGTTCTTC.

A few counts support this clone. The gene calls are TRBV5-8 and TRBJ2-5; D may be TRBD1 or TRBD2 (5 bases each). CDR1 is SGHTS and CDR2 is YDEGEE in the germline V gene. Trimming shortened V by 2 bases and J by 4 bases, and 18 bases separated the two germline ends. The CDR3 extends over 16 amino acids. DNA of the CDR3: TGTGCCAGCAGCTTAGGGACCTCGACTGATGGAGAGACCCAGTACTTC. Translating it yields CASSLGTSTDGETQYF. Full variable domain (outside the CDR3, taken from reference TRBV5-8 and TRBJ2-5): EAGVTQSPTHLIKTRGQQATLRCSPISGHTSVYWYQQALGLGLQFLLWYDEGEERNRGNFPPRFSGRQFPNYSSELNVNALELEDSALYLCASSLGTSTDGETQYFGPGTRLLVL.

This clone was recorded a few times. The same CDR3 is also encoded by other DNA sequences in this sample. The V call is TRBV2, the J call TRBJ1-5, with a possible D match to TRBD1 (6 bases). Trimming removed 6 bases from V and 5 bases from J, with 11 bases in between. The CDR3 contains 13 residues. Germline V gene sequence: CDR1 SNHLY, CDR2 FYNNEI. Here the CDR3 DNA reads TGTGCCAGCAGCCAAAACAGGGATCAGCCCCAGCATTTT. Its translation: CASSQNRDQPQHF.

This clone was recorded a few times. This sequence joins TRBV27 and TRBJ2-7, with D perhaps assigned TRBD1 or TRBD2 (5 bases each). V lost 3 bases, J lost 4 bases, and 16 bases lay in between. The CDR3 consists of 15 residues. CDR1 is MNHEY, CDR2 SMNVEV, per germline (reference sequence). The CDR3 DNA sequence: TGTGCCAGCAGTTTCTTACGGGACCAAGTTTACGAGCAGTACTTC. It is translated as CASSFLRDQVYEQYF.

The rearrangement joins TRBV2 to TRBJ1-5; the D gene is possibly TRBD1 (5 bases). V was pared by 6 bases and J by 6 bases, with 12 bases between. The germline V gene encodes CDR1 SNHLY and CDR2 FYNNEI. The CDR3 extends over 13 amino acids. The CDR3 loop is CASRGRVGQPQHF. The CDR3 bases are TGTGCCAGCAGGGGCAGGGTGGGTCAGCCCCAGCATTTT. Drawing the rest from reference TRBV2 and TRBJ1-5, the complete variable domain is EPEVTQTPSHQVTQMGQEVILRCVPISNHLYFYWYRQILGQKVEFLVSFYNNEISEKSEIFDDQFSVERPDGSNFTLKIRSTKLEDSAMYFCASRGRVGQPQHFGDGTRLSIL.

The count of this clone is one. With a much larger clone just one base away, this may be a read error. The chain joins TRBV6-6 to TRBJ1-2; D possibly corresponds to TRBD1 (6 bases). The CDR3 totals 12 residues. Germline values: CDR1 MNHNY, CDR2 SVGAGI (reference sequence). Trimming removed 6 bases at V and 8 bases at J, with 13 bases between. As DNA, the CDR3 is TGTGCCAGCAGCACAGACAGGATCGGCTACACCTTC. Its protein is CASSTDRIGYTF.

Remarks on this clone: This specimen includes other DNA sequences encoding the same CDR3. This rearrangement joins TRBV7-9 to TRBJ1-1; D unclear. Trimming cost V 0 bases and J 4 bases, with 6 bases left between them. The CDR3 extends over 13 amino acids. From germline, CDR1 is SEHNR and CDR2 FQNEAQ (reference sequence). The CDR3: CASSLAGLTEAFF. The DNA for the CDR3 is TGTGCCAGCAGCTTAGCAGGGCTCACTGAAGCTTTCTTT.

This clone was recorded once. The rearrangement joins TRBV7-9 to TRBJ1-4; TRBD1 matches 7 bases. CDR1 and CDR2 from the germline V gene are SEHNR and FQNEAQ (reference sequence). This CDR3 has 16 amino acids. Trimming took 4 bases from V and 7 from J; bases not matched to a gene: 12. The CDR3 DNA sequence: TGTGCCAGCAGCTCGACAGGGAATGTGCGGGGTGAAAAACTGTTTTTT. Translation: CASSSTGNVRGEKLFF. Supplemented by reference TRBV7-9 and TRBJ1-4, the full variable domain reads DTGVSQNPRHKITKRGQNVTFRCDPISEHNRLYWYRQTLGQGPEFLTYFQNEAQLEKSRLLSDRFSAERPKGSFSTLEIQRTEQGDSAMYLCASSSTGNVRGEKLFFGSGTQLSVL.

This rearrangement joins TRBV18 to TRBJ2-1, with 9 bases lining up with TRBD2. Germline values: CDR1 KGHSH, CDR2 LQKENI. This CDR3 is built from 17 residues. V trimming: 2 bases; J trimming: 4 bases; junction bases outside the gene matches: 9. As DNA, the CDR3 is TGTGCCAGCTCACCAACTAATCTAGCGGGAAGATACAATGAGCAGTTCTTC. It is translated as CASSPTNLAGRYNEQFF.

J is TRBJ2-3 and V is TRBV2; D ambiguous. Trimming shortened V by 3 bases and J by 6 bases, and 7 bases separated the two germline ends. CDR1 is SNHLY, CDR2 FYNNEI, per germline. The CDR3 covers 12 residues. The DNA of the CDR3 is TGTGCCAGCAGTGACGGTGTGGATACGCAGTATTTT. Encoded protein: CASSDGVDTQYF.

J is TRBJ2-5 and V is TRBV30; TRBD2 matches 10 bases. The CDR3 length is 14 residues. Losses at the gene ends were 1 base for V and 5 bases for J; bases not matched to a gene: 4. The germline CDR1 and CDR2 sequences are GTSNPN and SVGIG (reference sequence). Here the CDR3 DNA reads TGTGCCTGGAGTGGAAGCGGGAGGGGGGAGACCCAGTACTTC. Encoded protein: CAWSGSGRGETQYF.

V gene TRBV7-2 combines with J gene TRBJ2-5; a weak D match, TRBD2 (5 bases). V was shortened by 0 bases and J by 2 bases, with 7 bases between the two germline ends. The germline CDR1 and CDR2 sequences are SGHTA and FQGNSA. The CDR3 extends over 14 amino acids. The CDR3 region is CASSLAGVQETQYF. CDR3 in DNA: TGTGCCAGCAGCTTAGCGGGAGTACAAGAGACCCAGTACTTC.

This clone was found a few times. Other nucleotide sequences in the sample specify the same CDR3. This chain links TRBV5-1 with TRBJ1-3; no firm D call. Trimming removed 0 bases at V and 0 bases at J, with 4 bases between. This CDR3 comprises 14 residues. Germline CDR1 reads SGHRS; CDR2 reads YFSETQ. CDR3 amino acids: CASSLGTSGNTIYF. For the CDR3, the DNA is TGCGCCAGCAGCTTGGGAACCTCTGGAAACACCATATATTTT.

V and J are TRBV23-1 and TRBJ1-2; the match to TRBD1 covers 8 bases. TRBV23-1 is labeled an ORF, and its function is uncertain. The CDR3 has 14 residues. V was clipped by 8 bases and J by 6 bases; unmatched bases: 11. The CDR3 is CASGRDRQIDGYTF. DNA for the CDR3: TGCGCCAGCGGAAGGGACAGGCAGATTGATGGCTACACCTTC.

The rearrangement joins TRBV5-8 to TRBJ2-7; D ambiguous. The germline V gene has CDR1 SGHTS and CDR2 YDEGEE. The CDR3 length is 15 residues. The V gene lost 1 base and the J gene lost 0 bases, with 11 bases spanning the gap. CDR3 in amino acids: CASSLYPGFSYEQYF. The CDR3 DNA follows: TGTGCCAGCAGCTTGTACCCCGGATTCTCCTACGAGCAGTACTTC.